A single sample gave rise to the 17 T cell receptor beta chains below, sequenced in a study of blood T cell repertoires in COVID-19. The assay was immunoSEQ multiplex PCR, and TCRdb's table has in-frame clones only and misses some. The table includes 160,000 or so clones, roughly 90% detected once. Material: peripheral blood. The receptors come from a man aged 55 to 69 with acute or convalescent COVID-19.

The chain links TRBV6-4 to TRBJ1-2; 11 bases are shared with TRBD1. Germline values: CDR1 MRHNA, CDR2 SNTAGT. J was trimmed by 7 bases and V by 2 bases; bases with no gene match: 0. The CDR3 sequence is 13 residues long. CDR3 sequence (DNA): TGTGCCAGCAGTGACGGGACAGGGGGTGGCTACACCTTC. It codes for CASSDGTGGGYTF.

The gene calls are TRBV25-1 and TRBJ1-5; tentative D call: TRBD1 (5 bases). Germline-derived CDR1 and CDR2 are MGHDK and SYGVNS. The V end was cut by 1 base, the J end by 2 bases, with 12 bases between. The CDR3 sequence is 16 residues long. CDR3 amino acids: CASSELIKGCNQPQHF. CDR3 nucleotides: TGTGCCAGCAGTGAATTGATCAAGGGGTGCAATCAGCCCCAGCATTTT.

This sequence joins TRBV14 and TRBJ1-2; D is ambiguous. Germline V gene sequence: CDR1 SGHDN, CDR2 FVKESK. The CDR3 is made up of 14 amino acids. Between the trimmed V and J ends, which lost 3 bases and 4 bases, there was a span of 12 bases. As DNA, the CDR3 is TGTGCCAGCAGCCATCAGAAAGCGGTCTATGGCTACACCTTC. It translates to CASSHQKAVYGYTF.

There are a few counts of this clone. This chain connects TRBV7-6 to TRBJ1-6; no definite D call. This CDR3 is built from 18 residues. Germline V gene lookup returns CDR1 SGHVS and CDR2 FNYEAQ. V lost 0 bases, J lost 5 bases, and 17 bases lay in between. The CDR3 reads CASSLAPPLSGDNSPLHF. For the CDR3, the DNA is TGTGCCAGCAGCTTAGCCCCCCCCCTCTCCGGAGATAATTCACCCCTCCACTTT.

The chain's CDR3 is CASSDSWVARRTDTQYF. In nucleotides, the CDR3 is TGTGCCAGCAGTGACTCATGGGTAGCGCGTCGCACAGATACGCAGTATTTT. This chain links TRBV6-4 with TRBJ2-3; perhaps TRBD2 as D (5 bases). This CDR3 is 17 amino acids long. Per germline, CDR1 MRHNA and CDR2 SNTAGT. Trimming took off 0 bases at V and 1 base at J, with 14 bases between the two ends.

The chain uses TRBV5-1 and TRBJ2-7; D call uncertain. The CDR3 spans 14 residues. The ends were cut back, 0 bases at V and 2 bases at J, with 9 bases in the middle. CDR1 is SGHRS and CDR2 is YFSETQ in the germline V gene. The CDR3 nucleotides are TGCGCCAGCAGCTTGGTTTCTAGTACCTACGAGCAGTACTTC. Its translation is CASSLVSSTYEQYF.

The rearrangement joins TRBV27 to TRBJ1-5, with unresolved D. Germline V gives CDR1 MNHEY, CDR2 SMNVEV (reference sequence). With 4 bases removed from V and 7 bases from J, the gap between germline ends came to 11 bases. The CDR3 is 13 amino acids. CDR3 region: CASSSSDGQPQHF. DNA for the CDR3: TGTGCCAGCAGTTCCAGCGACGGGCAGCCCCAGCATTTT.

The chain uses TRBV12-3 or TRBV12-4 and TRBJ2-7, with a weak D call TRBD1 (5 bases). V shed 9 bases and J shed 3 bases, with 15 bases lying between them. The CDR3 loop spans 13 amino acids. The CDR3 loop reads CASRSDSFYEQYF. The CDR3 coding sequence is TGTGCCAGTCGGAGCGACAGCTTCTACGAGCAGTACTTC.

The chain is built from TRBV5-1 and TRBJ2-5; possibly TRBD1 for D (8 bases). Germline CDR1 is SGHRS and CDR2 is YFSETQ. Trimming cost V 7 bases and J 1 base, with 20 bases left between them. This CDR3 is 16 amino acids long. CDR3 region: CASVGRDRRVQETQYF. Written as DNA, the CDR3 is TGCGCCAGCGTTGGGAGGGACAGGAGGGTCCAAGAGACCCAGTACTTC.

This chain connects TRBV28 to TRBJ2-7; D possibly corresponds to TRBD2 (5 bases). CDR1 and CDR2 from the germline V gene are MDHEN and SYDVKM. The CDR3 spans 14 residues. V lost 2 bases and J lost 3, with 11 bases in between. The DNA of the CDR3 is TGTGCCAGCAGTTTAGGCGGGCTCCTCTACGAGCAGTACTTC. This translates into CASSLGGLLYEQYF.

In DNA form, the CDR3 reads TGTGCCAGCAGCAAATGTGTACAGGGGACAGGTATCCACTATGGCTACACCTTC. This translates into CASSKCVQGTGIHYGYTF. The chain has TRBV21-1 and TRBJ1-2; TRBD1, the D gene given by the table, was not confirmed from the DNA. TRBV21-1 is assigned pseudogene status. This CDR3 contains 18 residues.

The CDR3 DNA follows: TGTGCCTGGAGTGTACAGGGCCGGCTCACAGATACGCAGTATTTT. Amino acid sequence: CAWSVQGRLTDTQYF. This sequence joins TRBV30 and TRBJ2-3, with D maybe TRBD1 (6 bases). This CDR3 is 15 amino acids long. CDR1 is GTSNPN, CDR2 SVGIG, per germline (reference sequence). V was clipped by 0 bases and J by 2 bases, with 12 bases between them.

The V call is TRBV10-3, the J call TRBJ2-2; 7 bases fit TRBD2. CDR3 length: 14 residues. The germline CDR1 and CDR2 sequences are ENHRY and SYGVKD. V lost 10 bases and J lost 5; bases outside the gene matches: 10. In DNA form, the CDR3 reads TGTGCCACCAGCCCGGGGGGAAGAACCGGGGAGCTGTTTTTT. Translated, it gives CATSPGGRTGELFF.

The chain combines TRBV6-5 with TRBJ1-1; D is uncertain. This CDR3 is built from 13 residues. Germline V gene data show CDR1 as MNHEY and CDR2 as SVGAGI. V gave up 6 bases and J gave up 10 bases, with 18 bases separating them. This CDR3 is CASRPGLYFPAFF. The CDR3 coding sequence is TGTGCCAGCAGACCTGGACTATATTTTCCAGCTTTCTTT.

The chain couples TRBV3-1 (or the pseudogene TRBV3-2) to TRBJ2-3; D might be TRBD1 (6 bases). The length of the CDR3 is 15 residues. V dropped 1 base and J dropped 6 bases, with 14 bases sitting between them. The germline CDR1 and CDR2 sequences are LGHDT and YNNKEL (reference sequence). CDR3 amino acids: CASSQVEQGSDTQYF. The CDR3 bases are TGTGCCAGCAGCCAAGTGGAACAGGGCTCGGATACGCAGTATTTT.

This clone appeared a few times. The rearrangement links TRBV7-9 to TRBJ1-2; D is perhaps TRBD1 (6 bases). The CDR3 covers 15 residues. CDR1 is SEHNR and CDR2 is FQNEAQ in the germline V gene (reference sequence). V shed 11 bases and J shed 8 bases, with 27 bases lying between them. The chain's CDR3 is CALGGSGRRGSGYTF. CDR3 in DNA: TGTGCCCTAGGGGGAAGTGGCAGAAGAGGTTCAGGCTACACCTTC. Full variable domain (outside the CDR3, taken from reference TRBV7-9 and TRBJ1-2): DTGVSQNPRHKITKRGQNVTFRCDPISEHNRLYWYRQTLGQGPEFLTYFQNEAQLEKSRLLSDRFSAERPKGSFSTLEIQRTEQGDSAMYLCALGGSGRRGSGYTFGSGTRLTVV.

The rearrangement links TRBV20-1 to TRBJ2-4; TRBD1 matches 8 bases. The CDR3 spans 20 residues. V dropped 3 bases and J dropped 2; count of bases not matched to a gene: 21. Germline CDR1 and CDR2: DFQATT and SNEGSKA (reference sequence). The CDR3 here is CSASLKRGNAGGKSKNIQYF. As DNA, the CDR3 is TGCAGTGCTAGTTTAAAGAGGGGAAACGCAGGGGGCAAATCCAAAAACATTCAGTACTTC.